The entry below gives a single TCR beta chain sequence along with its context. V was pared by 4 bases and J by 9 bases, with 16 bases between. From germline, CDR1 is LGHNA and CDR2 YNFKEQ. CDR3 length: 14 residues. Source study methods: Using reference gene primer amplification, nucleated cell counts were estimated. Sequencing used immunoSEQ multiplex PCR; TCRdb keeps in-frame clones, though not all of them. V and J calls and clone size come straight from that table; D and trimming were deduced from the DNA. The table records about 150,000 clones, 84% of them present only once. This record belongs to a study of blood T cell repertoires in COVID-19. Study context: COVID-19 samples collected from the United States, Italy and Spain covered acute and convalescent phases. T cells, B-cell-depleted T cells, or PBMCs supplied cDNA or gDNA.

J is TRBJ2-1 and V is TRBV4-2; D is uncertain. This clonotype was sampled from a woman aged 50 to 60 with acute or convalescent COVID-19. The sequenced sample consisted of peripheral blood. The CDR3 protein is CASSPTDSRSEQFF. The CDR3, as DNA: TGTGCCAGCAGCCCGACCGATTCGAGGAGTGAGCAGTTCTTC.